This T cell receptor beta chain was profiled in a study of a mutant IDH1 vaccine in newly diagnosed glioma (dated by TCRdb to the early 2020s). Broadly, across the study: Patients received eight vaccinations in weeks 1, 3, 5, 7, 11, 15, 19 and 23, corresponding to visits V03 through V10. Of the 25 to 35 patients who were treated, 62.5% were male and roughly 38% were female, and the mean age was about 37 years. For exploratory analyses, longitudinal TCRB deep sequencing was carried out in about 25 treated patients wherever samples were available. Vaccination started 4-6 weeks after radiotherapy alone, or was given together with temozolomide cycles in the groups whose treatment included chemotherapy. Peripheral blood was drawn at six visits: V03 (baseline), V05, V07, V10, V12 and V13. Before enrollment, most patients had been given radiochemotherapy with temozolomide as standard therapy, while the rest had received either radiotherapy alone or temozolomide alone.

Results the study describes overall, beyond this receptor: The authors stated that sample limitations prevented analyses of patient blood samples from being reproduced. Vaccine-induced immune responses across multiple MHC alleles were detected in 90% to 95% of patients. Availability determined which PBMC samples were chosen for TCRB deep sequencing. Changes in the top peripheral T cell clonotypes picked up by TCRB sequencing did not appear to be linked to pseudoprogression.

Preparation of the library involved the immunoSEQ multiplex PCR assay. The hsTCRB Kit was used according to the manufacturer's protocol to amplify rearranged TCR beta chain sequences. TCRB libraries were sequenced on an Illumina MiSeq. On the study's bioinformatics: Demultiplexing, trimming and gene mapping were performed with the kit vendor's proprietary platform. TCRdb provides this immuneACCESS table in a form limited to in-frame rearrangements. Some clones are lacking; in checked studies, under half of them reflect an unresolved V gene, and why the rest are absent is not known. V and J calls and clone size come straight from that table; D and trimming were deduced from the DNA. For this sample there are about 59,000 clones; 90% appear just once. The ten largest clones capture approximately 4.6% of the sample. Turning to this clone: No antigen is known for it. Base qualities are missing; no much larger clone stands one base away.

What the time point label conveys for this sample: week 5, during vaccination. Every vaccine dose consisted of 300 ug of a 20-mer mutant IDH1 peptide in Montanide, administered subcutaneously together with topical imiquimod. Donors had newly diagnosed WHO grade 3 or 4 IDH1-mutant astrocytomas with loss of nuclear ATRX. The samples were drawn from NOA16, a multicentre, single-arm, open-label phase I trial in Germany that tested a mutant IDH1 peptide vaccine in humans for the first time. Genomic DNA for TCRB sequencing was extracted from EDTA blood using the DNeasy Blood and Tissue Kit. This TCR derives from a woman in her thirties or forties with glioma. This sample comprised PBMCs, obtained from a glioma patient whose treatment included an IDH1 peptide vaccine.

The DNA sequence follows: TGTGCCAGCAGCCCGGGCTACGAGCAGTACTTC. This translates into CASSPGYEQYF. The chain links TRBV2 with TRBJ2-7; too little of a D gene remains to name it. V is pared back by 6 bases and J by 3 bases, with 6 bases lying between the germline termini. The germline V gene sets CDR1 to SNHLY and CDR2 to FYNNEI. The CDR3 starts with the cysteine, ends with the phenylalanine, and has 11 residues. Kept here is only the CDR3 DNA, which spans 33 bases and is read in frame from base 1.